The 5 T cell receptor beta chains reported below all come from one sample, sequenced in a study of breast tumors, draining lymph nodes, adjacent tissues. Using its own MiXCR run on the multiplex PCR reads, TCRdb lists one record per CDR3 protein. This table holds about 13,000 distinct CDR3 sequences, approximately 62% found once. Material: tumor-adjacent breast tissue. Receptor source: a female donor with breast cancer. Some clones in this sample may be carry-over from other donors' samples.

The chain employs TRBV10-3 and TRBJ2-1; 8 positions agree with TRBD1. The trim removed 6 bases at V and 5 bases at J, leaving 15 bases unmatched. The germline V gene has CDR1 ENHRY and CDR2 SYGVKD. The CDR3 sequence is 17 residues long. CDR3 amino acids: CAIRDFGQGNRDNEQFF. DNA for the CDR3: TGTGCCATCAGGGATTTCGGACAGGGCAATCGGGACAATGAGCAGTTCTTC.

By sample share, this clonotype is medium-sized. The V and J genes are TRBV13 and TRBJ1-2, with D maybe TRBD1 (5 bases). V was shortened by 4 bases and J by 7 bases, with 13 bases between the two germline ends. CDR3 size: 13 residues. Germline V gives CDR1 PRHDT, CDR2 FYEKMQ (reference sequence). CDR3 sequence: CASSSGGVGGYTF. The CDR3 nucleotides read TGTGCCAGCAGCTCCGGGGGTGTAGGTGGCTACACCTTC.

This clonotype was seen ten or more times. The genes are TRBV20-1 and TRBJ1-5, with D tentatively TRBD1 (5 bases). CDR1 and CDR2 from the germline V gene are DFQATT and SNEGSKA (reference sequence). The CDR3 extends over 15 amino acids. The V and J ends lost 0 bases and 10 bases respectively, with 19 bases between them. In DNA form, the CDR3 reads TGCAGTGCTAGAGATTATGGGGGAGAGTCGGAACCCCAGCATTTT. The encoded protein is CSARDYGGESEPQHF.

Concerning this clonotype: The junction departs from germline at one end; a sequencing error may be responsible. This chain connects TRBV7-7 to TRBJ2-5; 8 positions agree with TRBD2. From germline, CDR1 is SSHAT and CDR2 FNYEAQ (reference sequence). This CDR3 region has 14 residues. This CDR3 reads CASSLGLAGETQYF. The CDR3 DNA reads TGTGCTAGCAGCTTAGGACTAGCAGGGGAGACCCAGTACTTC.

This clonotype appeared many times. This chain connects TRBV29-1 to TRBJ2-1; TRBD2 might be the D (6 bases). Trimming left V 7 bases short and J 3 bases short, with 16 bases between. Germline V gene sequence: CDR1 SQVTM, CDR2 ANQGSEA. This CDR3 contains 14 residues. The CDR3 here is CSGAPRGVYNEQFF. In DNA, the CDR3 is TGCAGCGGAGCTCCCCGCGGGGTCTACAATGAGCAGTTCTTC.